A single sample is the source of the 2 T cell receptor beta chains below, sequenced in a study of cytomegalovirus exposure and HLA in healthy donors. Researchers ran the PCR with 60 Vbeta and 13 Jbeta primers. Using immunoSEQ multiplex PCR, the repertoire was profiled, and TCRdb retains in-frame clones only, with some absent. The sample lists approximately 130,000 clones; around 72% were seen once. The specimen was PBMCs. Source of these receptors: a human donor in good health.

This clone has just a few counts. J is TRBJ1-2 and V is TRBV2; 10 nucleotides align to TRBD1. The CDR3 is 15 amino acids. The trim removed 7 bases at V and 7 bases at J, leaving 12 bases unmatched. From germline, CDR1 is SNHLY and CDR2 FYNNEI. The CDR3, as DNA: TGTGCCAGCACCCAAACCGACAGGGGGCGAGGTGGCTACACCTTC. This sequence encodes CASTQTDRGRGGYTF.

This chain links TRBV28 with TRBJ2-5; no reliable D call. The V gene's germline CDR1 is MDHEN and CDR2 SYDVKM. The CDR3 is made up of 11 amino acids. V was pared by 8 bases and J by 4 bases, with 8 bases between. CDR3 in amino acids: CASSLLETQYF. DNA of the CDR3: TGTGCCAGCTCACTACTAGAGACCCAGTACTTC.